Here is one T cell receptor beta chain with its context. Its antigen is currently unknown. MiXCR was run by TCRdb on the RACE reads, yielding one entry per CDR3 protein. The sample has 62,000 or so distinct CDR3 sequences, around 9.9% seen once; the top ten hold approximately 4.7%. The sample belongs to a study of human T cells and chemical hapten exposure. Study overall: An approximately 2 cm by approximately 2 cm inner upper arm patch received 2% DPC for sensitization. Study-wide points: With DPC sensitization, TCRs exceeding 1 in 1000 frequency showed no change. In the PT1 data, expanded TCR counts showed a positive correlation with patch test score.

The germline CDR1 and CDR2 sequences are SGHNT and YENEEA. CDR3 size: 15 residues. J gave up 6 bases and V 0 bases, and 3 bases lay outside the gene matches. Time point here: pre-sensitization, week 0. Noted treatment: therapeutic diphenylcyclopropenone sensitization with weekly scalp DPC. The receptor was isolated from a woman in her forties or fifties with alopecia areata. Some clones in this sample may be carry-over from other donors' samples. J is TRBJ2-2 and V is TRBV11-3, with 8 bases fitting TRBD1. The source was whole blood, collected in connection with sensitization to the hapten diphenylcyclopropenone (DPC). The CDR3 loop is CASSLEDRVPGELFF. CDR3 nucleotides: TGTGCCAGCAGCTTAGAGGACAGGGTCCCCGGGGAGCTGTTTTTT.